The clone carrying this TCR beta chain was found once. The target antigen is unknown. Per the germline V gene, CDR1 is MNHEY and CDR2 is SMNVEV (reference sequence). CDR3 length: 15 residues. Germline trimming cut 5 bases from V and 0 bases from J; bases unmatched to any gene: 3. The source of the sample is a study of cytomegalovirus exposure and HLA in healthy donors. Study-level results: There were reportedly fewer N-insertions in an Asian-associated ancestry cluster than the roughly 610-donor mean, in a later analysis.

The PCR used 60 Vbeta and 13 Jbeta primers. Sequencing was performed with immunoSEQ multiplex PCR; in TCRdb, only in-frame clones are kept and a portion is missing. The sample includes over 65,000 clones, around 74% seen only once; the top ten take about 7.4%. The chain combines TRBV27 with TRBJ2-1, with 8 bases identical to TRBD1. The receptor was derived from a woman in her twenties or thirties in good health and CMV-seropositive. What was sequenced was PBMCs. CDR3 bases: TGTGCCAGCAGTACCCAGGGGGCCTCCTACAATGAGCAGTTCTTC. It specifies CASSTQGASYNEQFF.